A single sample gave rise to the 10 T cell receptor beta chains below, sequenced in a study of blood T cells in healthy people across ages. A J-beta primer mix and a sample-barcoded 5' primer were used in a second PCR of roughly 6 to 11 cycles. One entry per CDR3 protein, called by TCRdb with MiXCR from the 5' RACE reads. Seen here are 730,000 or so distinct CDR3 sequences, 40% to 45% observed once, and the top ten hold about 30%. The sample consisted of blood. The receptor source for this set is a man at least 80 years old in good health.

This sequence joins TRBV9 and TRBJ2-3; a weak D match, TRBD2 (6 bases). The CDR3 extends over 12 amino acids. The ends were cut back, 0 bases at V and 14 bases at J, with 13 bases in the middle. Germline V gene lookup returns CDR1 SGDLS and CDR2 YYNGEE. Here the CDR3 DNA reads TGTGCCAGCAGCGTAGGCGGGGATGCGGCGTATTTT. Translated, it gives CASSVGGDAAYF. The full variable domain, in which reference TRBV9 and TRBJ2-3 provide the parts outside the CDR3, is DSGVTQTPKHLITATGQRVTLRCSPRSGDLSVYWYQQSLDQGLQFLIQYYNGEERAKGNILERFSAQQFPDLHSELNLSSLELGDSALYFCASSVGGDAAYFGPGTRLTVL.

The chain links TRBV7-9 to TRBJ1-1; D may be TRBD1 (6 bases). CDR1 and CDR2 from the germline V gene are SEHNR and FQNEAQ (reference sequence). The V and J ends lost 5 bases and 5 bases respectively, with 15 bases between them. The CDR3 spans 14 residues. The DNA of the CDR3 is TGTGCCAGCAGCCCCGTCACAGGGAGGACTGAAGCTTTCTTT. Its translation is CASSPVTGRTEAFF.

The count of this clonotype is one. CDR3 sequence reads: CASNFGTGGTETQYF. CDR3 nucleotides: TGTGCCAGCAACTTCGGGACAGGGGGCACAGAGACCCAGTACTTC. This chain joins TRBV11-3 and TRBJ2-5, with 12 nucleotides matching TRBD1. Germline lookup yields CDR1 SGHNT and CDR2 YENEEA. The trim removed 7 bases at V and 4 bases at J, leaving 7 bases unmatched. This CDR3 spans 15 amino acids.

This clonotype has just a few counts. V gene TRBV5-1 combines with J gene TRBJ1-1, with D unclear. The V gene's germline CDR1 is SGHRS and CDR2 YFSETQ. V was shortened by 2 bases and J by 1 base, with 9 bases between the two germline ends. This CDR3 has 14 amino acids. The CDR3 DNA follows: TGCGCCAGCAGCTTAAGGGTGGAGAACACTGAAGCTTTCTTT. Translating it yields CASSLRVENTEAFF.

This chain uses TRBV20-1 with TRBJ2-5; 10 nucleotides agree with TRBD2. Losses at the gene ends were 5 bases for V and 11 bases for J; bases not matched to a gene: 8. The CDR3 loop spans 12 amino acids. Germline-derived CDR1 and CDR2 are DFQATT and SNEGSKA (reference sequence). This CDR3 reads CSAEIAGGAQYF. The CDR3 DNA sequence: TGCAGTGCTGAGATAGCGGGAGGCGCGCAGTACTTC.

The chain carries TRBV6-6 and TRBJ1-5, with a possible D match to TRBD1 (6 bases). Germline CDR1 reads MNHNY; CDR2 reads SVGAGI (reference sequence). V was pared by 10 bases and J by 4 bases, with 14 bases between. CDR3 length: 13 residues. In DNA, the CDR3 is TGTGCCACCGAAACAGGGTCAAATCAGCCCCAGCATTTT. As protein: CATETGSNQPQHF.

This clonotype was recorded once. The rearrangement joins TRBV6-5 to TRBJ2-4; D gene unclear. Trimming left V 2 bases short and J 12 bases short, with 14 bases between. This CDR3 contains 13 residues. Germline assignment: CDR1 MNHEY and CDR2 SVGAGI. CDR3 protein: CASSYGPALGQYF. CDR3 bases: TGTGCCAGCAGTTACGGGCCGGCCTTAGGTCAGTACTTC.

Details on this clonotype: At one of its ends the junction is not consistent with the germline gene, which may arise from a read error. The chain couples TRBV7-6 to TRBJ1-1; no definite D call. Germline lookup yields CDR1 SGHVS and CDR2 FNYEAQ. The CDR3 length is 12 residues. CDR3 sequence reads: CARSSENTEAFF. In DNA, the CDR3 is TGTGCCAGGAGCTCAGAGAACACTGAAGCTTTCTTT.

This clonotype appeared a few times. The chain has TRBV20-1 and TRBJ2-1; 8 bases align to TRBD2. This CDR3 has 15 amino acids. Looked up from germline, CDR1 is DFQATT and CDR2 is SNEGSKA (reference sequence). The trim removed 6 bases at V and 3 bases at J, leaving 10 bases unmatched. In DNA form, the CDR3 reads TGCAGTGCCGTGCCACTAGCGGACTTCTACAATGAGCAGTTCTTC. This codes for CSAVPLADFYNEQFF.

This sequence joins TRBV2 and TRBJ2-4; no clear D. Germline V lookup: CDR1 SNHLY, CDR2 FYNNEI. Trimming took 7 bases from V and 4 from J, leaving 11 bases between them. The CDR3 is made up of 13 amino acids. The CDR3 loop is CASIRDTKNIQYF. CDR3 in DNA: TGTGCCAGCATCCGAGACACTAAAAACATTCAGTACTTC.